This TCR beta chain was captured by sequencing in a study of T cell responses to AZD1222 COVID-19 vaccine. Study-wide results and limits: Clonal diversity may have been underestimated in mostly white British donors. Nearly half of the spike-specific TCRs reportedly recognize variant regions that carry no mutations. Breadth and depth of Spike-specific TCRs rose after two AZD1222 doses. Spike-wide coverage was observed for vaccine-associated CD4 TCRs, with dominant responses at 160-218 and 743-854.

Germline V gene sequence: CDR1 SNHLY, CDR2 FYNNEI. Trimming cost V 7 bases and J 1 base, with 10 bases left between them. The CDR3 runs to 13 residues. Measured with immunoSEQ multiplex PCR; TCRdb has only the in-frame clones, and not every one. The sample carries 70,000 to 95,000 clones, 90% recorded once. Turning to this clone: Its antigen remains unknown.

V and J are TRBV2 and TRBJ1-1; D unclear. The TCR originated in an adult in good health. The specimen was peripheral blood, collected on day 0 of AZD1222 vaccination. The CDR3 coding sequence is TGTGCCAGCACAACAGATCAGAACACTGAAGCTTTCTTT. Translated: CASTTDQNTEAFF.